The sequence of this T cell receptor beta chain was determined in a study of cytomegalovirus exposure and HLA in healthy donors. Trimming removed 5 bases at V and 1 base at J, with 5 bases between. Germline CDR1 MDHEN, CDR2 SYDVKM. This CDR3 is 12 amino acids long. Primers: 60 Vbeta forward and 13 Jbeta reverse. Clones were sequenced by immunoSEQ multiplex PCR, and TCRdb holds only the in-frame ones, with some missing. The sample totals about 72,000 clones; its top ten clones hold 2.5% to 3%. This TCR came from a middle-aged man in good health and CMV-seronegative. Sequences were obtained from PBMCs. The V call is TRBV28, the J call TRBJ1-1; tentative D call: TRBD1 (5 bases). CDR3 sequence: CASSDRNTEAFF. CDR3 bases: TGTGCCAGCAGTGACAGGAACACTGAAGCTTTCTTT.